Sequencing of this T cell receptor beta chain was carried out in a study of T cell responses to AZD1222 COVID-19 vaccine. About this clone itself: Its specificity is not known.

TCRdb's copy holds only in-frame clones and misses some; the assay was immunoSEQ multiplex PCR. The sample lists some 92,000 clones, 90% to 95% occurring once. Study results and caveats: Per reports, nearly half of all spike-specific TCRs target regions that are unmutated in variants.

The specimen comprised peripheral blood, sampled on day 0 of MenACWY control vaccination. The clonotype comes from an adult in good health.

This CDR3 reads CASSEAGGGNSPLHF. CDR3 DNA: TGTGCCAGCAGCGAGGCAGGCGGGGGTAATTCACCCCTCCACTTT. The chain links TRBV7-9 to TRBJ1-6; tentative D call: TRBD1 (5 bases). CDR3 size: 15 residues. Germline CDR1 and CDR2: SEHNR and FQNEAQ (reference sequence). V was clipped by 5 bases and J by 6 bases, with 14 bases between them.